The 8 T cell receptor beta chains listed next were all sequenced from one sample in a study of neurological immune-mediated disorders. MiXCR was run by TCRdb on the 5' RACE reads, yielding one entry per CDR3 protein. The data contain some 31,000 distinct CDR3 sequences, approximately 4.3% of them singletons. The material sequenced was PBMCs. These receptor sequences come from a man aged 18 to 35 in good health.

The table lists this clonotype with many counts. The chain carries TRBV29-1 and TRBJ1-2; D possibly corresponds to TRBD1 (5 bases). Germline V gives CDR1 SQVTM, CDR2 ANQGSEA. The CDR3 is 12 amino acids. V was shortened by 7 bases and J by 8 bases, with 17 bases between the two germline ends. Written as DNA, the CDR3 is TGCAGCGCCGAGAGGTTTAAGGGGGGCTACACCTTC. Protein product: CSAERFKGGYTF.

This clonotype was counted many times. The chain recombines TRBV24-1 with TRBJ2-3, with D perhaps matching TRBD2 (6 bases). The CDR3 is 15 residues long. Germline V lookup: CDR1 KGHDR, CDR2 SFDVKD. The V end was cut by 4 bases, the J end by 1 base, with 11 bases between. The CDR3 here is CATSDPSDGTDTQYF. The CDR3 bases are TGTGCCACCAGTGACCCTAGCGATGGCACAGATACGCAGTATTTT.

This clonotype was seen many times. V usage is TRBV9 and J usage is TRBJ1-1; TRBD1 agrees at 7 bases. Germline-derived CDR1 and CDR2 are SGDLS and YYNGEE. The CDR3 runs 16 residues. J lost 0 bases, V lost 2 bases, and 7 bases had no gene match. CDR3 bases: TGTGCCAGCAGCGTGGGGACAGATACTATGAACACTGAAGCTTTCTTT. Protein sequence: CASSVGTDTMNTEAFF.

This clonotype was seen many times. The chain links TRBV6-5 to TRBJ1-1, with D tentatively TRBD1 (6 bases). Looked up from germline, CDR1 is MNHEY and CDR2 is SVGAGI. The CDR3 runs 14 residues. V lost 7 bases to trimming and J lost 2 bases, with 14 bases between them. The CDR3, as DNA: TGTGCCAGCACCAACACAGGGTACAACACTGAAGCTTTCTTT. Encoded protein: CASTNTGYNTEAFF.

This clonotype was seen many times. CDR3 coding DNA: TGCGCCAGCAGTCGGGCCCCCGAGCTCCCGGGAGATACGCAGTATTTT. It translates to CASSRAPELPGDTQYF. The rearrangement joins TRBV5-1 to TRBJ2-3; D gene ambiguous. Looked up from germline, CDR1 is SGHRS and CDR2 is YFSETQ. The CDR3 loop spans 16 amino acids. The V and J ends lost 5 bases and 5 bases respectively, with 21 bases between them.

At least ten counts were recorded for this clonotype. The gene calls are TRBV5-1 and TRBJ1-5, with unresolved D. In germline, CDR1 is SGHRS, CDR2 YFSETQ. V lost 0 bases and J 3 bases, leaving 7 bases between the germline ends. The CDR3 is made up of 14 amino acids. CDR3 in amino acids: CASSLEGFNQPQHF. In nucleotides, the CDR3 is TGCGCCAGCAGCTTGGAAGGGTTCAATCAGCCCCAGCATTTT.

This clonotype has a count of ten or more. The chain is built from TRBV7-3 and TRBJ2-1; 11 bases fit TRBD1. Germline V gene sequence: CDR1 SGHTA, CDR2 FQGTGA. Trimming cost V 5 bases and J 6 bases; bases outside gene matches: 9. The CDR3 totals 16 residues. The CDR3 nucleotides read TGTGCCAGCAGCGCCGGGACAGGGGGTTCGGGCAATGAGCAGTTCTTC. This sequence encodes CASSAGTGGSGNEQFF.

This clonotype showed up many times. This chain connects TRBV9 to TRBJ1-2; 7 bases align to TRBD1. Germline values: CDR1 SGDLS, CDR2 YYNGEE. The length of the CDR3 is 17 residues. The ends lost 4 bases at V and 7 bases at J; junction bases unmatched: 19. CDR3 DNA sequence: TGTGCCAGCAGCTCACACCCAGGGGACAGTAAAAGGAGTGGCTACACCTTC. Its translation is CASSSHPGDSKRSGYTF.